This passage covers 7 T cell receptor beta chains from one sample sequenced in a study of cytomegalovirus exposure and HLA in healthy donors. PCR involved 60 Vbeta and 13 Jbeta primers. Assay: immunoSEQ multiplex PCR; the TCRdb copy retains only in-frame clones and omits some. This table holds about 90,000 clones, about nine tenths found once. Sequencing was done on a sample of PBMCs. These receptors all stem from a man aged 18 to 29 in good health and CMV-seronegative.

The rearrangement links TRBV2 to TRBJ2-7; 11 bases align to TRBD1. There are 14 residues in the CDR3. V gave up 6 bases and J gave up 6 bases; unmatched junction bases: 7. CDR1 SNHLY and CDR2 FYNNEI come from the germline V gene. Here the CDR3 reads CASRKDRGLGEQYF. The DNA for the CDR3 is TGTGCCAGCAGAAAGGACAGGGGGCTCGGCGAGCAGTACTTC.

This clone was recorded only once. DNA of the CDR3: TGTGCCAGCAGCGTAGCCCCCCCGACTCCCACTGGCAGTGCCTATGGCTACACCTTC. Its protein is CASSVAPPTPTGSAYGYTF. The chain joins TRBV9 to TRBJ1-2; D uncertain. The CDR3 has 19 amino acids. Germline V gene sequence: CDR1 SGDLS, CDR2 YYNGEE. V dropped 0 bases and J dropped 4 bases, with 25 bases sitting between them.

A single count supports this clone. V and J are TRBV10-3 and TRBJ1-1; no clear D. The CDR3 length is 12 residues. Between the trimmed V and J ends, which lost 8 bases and 2 bases, there was a span of 9 bases. Germline V CDR1 and CDR2: ENHRY, SYGVKD. CDR3 sequence: CAIRRSNTEAFF. The DNA for the CDR3 is TGTGCCATCCGGCGGAGTAACACTGAAGCTTTCTTT.

The CDR3 sequence is CATIPPGQGTDTQYF. The CDR3 DNA reads as TGTGCCACCATCCCTCCGGGACAGGGGACAGATACGCAGTATTTT. The chain is built from TRBV28 and TRBJ2-3, with 10 nucleotides matching TRBD1. This CDR3 comprises 15 residues. J was trimmed by 3 bases and V by 10 bases; bases with no gene match: 10. CDR1 MDHEN and CDR2 SYDVKM come from the germline V gene.

The chain is built from TRBV5-5 and TRBJ2-7, with 9 bases matching TRBD1. This CDR3 is 16 amino acids long. V dropped 2 bases and J dropped 3; count of bases not matched to a gene: 9. Germline V gene lookup returns CDR1 SGHKS and CDR2 YYEKEE (reference sequence). CDR3 DNA sequence: TGTGCCAGCAGCTTTGCCGGGACAGGGTTCGTCTACGAGCAGTACTTC. This encodes CASSFAGTGFVYEQYF.

The chain uses TRBV5-4 and TRBJ2-1; D not certain. Germline V gene data show CDR1 as SGHNT and CDR2 as YYREEE (reference sequence). V was trimmed by 5 bases and J by 4 bases, leaving 16 bases between them. The CDR3 covers 15 residues. This CDR3 is CASSSQAPRYNEQFF. The DNA for the CDR3 is TGTGCCAGCAGTTCCCAGGCACCCCGTTACAATGAGCAGTTCTTC.

This rearrangement joins TRBV9 to TRBJ2-1; 10 nucleotides align to TRBD1. The CDR3 length is 13 residues. Losses at the gene ends were 3 bases for V and 7 bases for J; bases not matched to a gene: 1. The germline gives CDR1 SGDLS, CDR2 YYNGEE. Written as DNA, the CDR3 is TGTGCCAGCAGCGGGACAGGGGGGAATGAGCAGTTCTTC. The encoded protein is CASSGTGGNEQFF.